Listed below are T cell receptor beta chains from one sample, sequenced in a study of cytomegalovirus exposure and HLA in healthy donors. Repertoires were generated with immunoSEQ multiplex PCR, while TCRdb's copy carries only in-frame clones and drops some. The sample shows tens of thousands of clones, around 95% of them seen only once. The sequenced sample was PBMCs. The source of these receptors is a man younger than 35 in good health and CMV-seropositive. Both conserved end residues are part of each CDR3. A D gene is named only where the DNA matches it firmly. Size is stated for part of the rows, as once, few or many counts, or as a class when the clone is expanded.

J,D,V,size,CDR3,DNA
TRBJ2-7,TRBD2,TRBV4-3,NA,CASSQGIAGDMYEQYF,TGCGCCAGCAGCCAAGGGATAGCGGGAGATATGTACGAGCAGTACTTC
TRBJ2-1,NA,TRBV9,NA,CASSSRVESNEQFF,TGTGCCAGCAGCTCCCGGGTTGAGAGCAATGAGCAGTTCTTC
TRBJ1-3,NA,TRBV15,once,CATSRDGAPLSGSGNTIYF,TGTGCCACCAGCAGAGATGGCGCACCCCTAAGCGGGTCTGGAAACACCATATATTTT
TRBJ2-7,NA,TRBV19,NA,CASSMGRGTYEQYF,TGTGCCAGTAGTATGGGTAGGGGGACCTACGAGCAGTACTTC
TRBJ1-1,NA,TRBV7-2,NA,CASSRPGMNTEAFF,TGTGCCAGCAGCCGTCCGGGGATGAACACTGAAGCTTTCTTT
TRBJ1-5,NA,TRBV14,NA,CASSQTGWNQPQHF,TGTGCCAGCAGCCAAACAGGTTGGAATCAGCCCCAGCATTTT
TRBJ1-2,TRBD1,TRBV6-5,NA,CASSYSATGDYGYTF,TGTGCCAGCAGTTACTCGGCTACAGGGGACTATGGCTACACCTTC
TRBJ1-2,TRBD1,TRBV6-1,once,CASSEIQGARDYTF,TGTGCCAGCAGTGAAATTCAGGGGGCGCGTGACTACACCTTC
TRBJ1-1,NA,TRBV28,NA,CASRSSGSTEAFF,TGTGCCAGCAGATCCTCAGGGTCCACTGAAGCTTTCTTT
TRBJ1-5,NA,TRBV7-9,NA,CASTKDGRNQPQHF,TGTGCCAGCACCAAAGACGGGAGGAATCAGCCCCAGCATTTT
TRBJ2-7,NA,TRBV11-3,once,CASSFRGLSSYEQYF,TGTGCCAGCAGCTTCCGGGGGTTAAGCTCCTACGAGCAGTACTTC
TRBJ2-7,TRBD1,TRBV29-1,NA,CSVRQGGSYEQYF,TGCAGCGTTAGACAGGGGGGCTCGTACGAGCAGTACTTC
TRBJ1-1,NA,TRBV27,NA,CASREGNTEAFF,TGTGCCAGCCGGGAGGGGAACACTGAAGCTTTCTTT
TRBJ2-3,TRBD2,TRBV7-2,NA,CASTQPLGGPTDTQYF,TGTGCCAGCACCCAGCCTTTGGGAGGGCCAACAGATACGCAGTATTTT
TRBJ1-2,TRBD1,TRBV7-2,NA,CASSLGAGQGVIYGYTF,TGTGCCAGCAGCTTAGGAGCCGGACAGGGGGTGATCTATGGCTACACCTTC
TRBJ1-4,NA,TRBV6-4,NA,CASAKGGVREKLFF,TGTGCCAGCGCTAAAGGGGGGGTTAGGGAAAAACTGTTTTTT